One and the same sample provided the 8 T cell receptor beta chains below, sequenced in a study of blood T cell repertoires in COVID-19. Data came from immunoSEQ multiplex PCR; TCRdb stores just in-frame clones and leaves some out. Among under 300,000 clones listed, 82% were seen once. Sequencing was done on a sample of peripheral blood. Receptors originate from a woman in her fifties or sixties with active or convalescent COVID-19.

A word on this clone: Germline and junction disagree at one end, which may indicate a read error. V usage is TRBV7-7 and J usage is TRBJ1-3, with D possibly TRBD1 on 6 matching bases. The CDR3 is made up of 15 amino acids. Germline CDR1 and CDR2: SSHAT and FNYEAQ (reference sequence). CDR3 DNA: TGTGCTAGCAGCCCACCAGGGGTTGCTGGAAACACCATATATTTT. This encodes CASSPPGVAGNTIYF.

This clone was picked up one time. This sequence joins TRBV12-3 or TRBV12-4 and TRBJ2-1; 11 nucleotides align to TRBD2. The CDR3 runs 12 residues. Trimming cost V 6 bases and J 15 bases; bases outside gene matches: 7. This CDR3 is CASSPIAGGPFF. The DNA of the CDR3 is TGTGCCAGCAGCCCCATAGCGGGGGGGCCGTTCTTC.

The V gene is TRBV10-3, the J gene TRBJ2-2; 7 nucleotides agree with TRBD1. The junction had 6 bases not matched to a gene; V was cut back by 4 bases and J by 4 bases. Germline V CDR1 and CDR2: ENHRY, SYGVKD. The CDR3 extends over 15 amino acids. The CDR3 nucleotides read TGTGCCATCAGTGCTGCGACAGGGAGCACCGGGGAGCTGTTTTTT. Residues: CAISAATGSTGELFF.

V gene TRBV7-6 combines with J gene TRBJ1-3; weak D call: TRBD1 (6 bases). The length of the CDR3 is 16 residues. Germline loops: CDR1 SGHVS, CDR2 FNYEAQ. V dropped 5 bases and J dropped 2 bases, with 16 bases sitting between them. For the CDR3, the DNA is TGTGCCAGCAGCCCTAGGGCGGGGGGCCCTGGAAACACCATATATTTT. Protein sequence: CASSPRAGGPGNTIYF.

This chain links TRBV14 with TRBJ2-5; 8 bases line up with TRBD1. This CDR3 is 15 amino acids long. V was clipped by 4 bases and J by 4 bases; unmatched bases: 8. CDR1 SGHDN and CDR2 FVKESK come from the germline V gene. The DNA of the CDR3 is TGTGCCAGCAGCCGGAACAGGGGGGTCGGAGAGACCCAGTACTTC. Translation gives CASSRNRGVGETQYF.

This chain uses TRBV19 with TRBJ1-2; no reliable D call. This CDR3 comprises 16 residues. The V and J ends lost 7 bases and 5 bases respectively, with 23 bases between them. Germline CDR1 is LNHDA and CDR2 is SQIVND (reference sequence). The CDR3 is CASKAEGGRSAYGYTF. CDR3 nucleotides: TGTGCCAGTAAGGCGGAGGGTGGTAGGTCCGCATATGGCTACACCTTC. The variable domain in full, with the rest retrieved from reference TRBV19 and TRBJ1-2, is DGGITQSPKYLFRKEGQNVTLSCEQNLNHDAMYWYRQDPGQGLRLIYYSQIVNDFQKGDIAEGYSVSREKKESFPLTVTSAQKNPTAFYLCASKAEGGRSAYGYTFGSGTRLTVV.

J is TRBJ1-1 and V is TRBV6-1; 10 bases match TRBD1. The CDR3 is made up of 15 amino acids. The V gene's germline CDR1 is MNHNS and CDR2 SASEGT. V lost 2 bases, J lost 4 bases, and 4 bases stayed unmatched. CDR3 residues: CASSERTGGATEAFF. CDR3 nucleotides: TGTGCCAGCAGTGAACGGACAGGGGGGGCCACTGAAGCTTTCTTT.

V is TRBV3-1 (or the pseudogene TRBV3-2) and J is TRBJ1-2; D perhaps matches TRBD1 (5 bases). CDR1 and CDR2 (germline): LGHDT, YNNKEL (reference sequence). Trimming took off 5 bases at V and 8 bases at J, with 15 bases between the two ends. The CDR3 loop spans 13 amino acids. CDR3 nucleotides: TGTGCCAGCAGCTCAGGGTTCCTGGAAGGCTACACCTTC. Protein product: CASSSGFLEGYTF.